The clone carrying this T cell receptor (beta chain) has at least ten counts. The data originate from a study of neurological immune-mediated disorders. Source material was 2 million unsorted PBMCs, stored at -80 °C in RNAlater. V shed 1 base and J shed 8 bases, with 5 bases lying between them. This CDR3 comprises 12 residues. The V gene's germline CDR1 is ENHRY and CDR2 SYGVKD. TCRdb re-derived calls from the 5' RACE reads in MiXCR, one entry per CDR3 protein. The top ten hold about 3% of the sample, which has about 59,000 distinct CDR3 sequences, approximately 4% seen once. The chain carries TRBV10-3 and TRBJ1-4; D call uncertain. The receptor was derived from a woman in her twenties or thirties with multiple sclerosis. The specimen was PBMCs. The CDR3 sequence: CAISELQEKLFF. The CDR3 nucleotides read TGTGCCATCAGTGAGTTACAGGAAAAACTGTTTTTT.